Below, 23 T cell receptor beta chains from the same sample are listed, as sequenced in a study of T-cell reconstitution after alpha-beta-depleted transplantation in children. Preparation of the TCRbeta library was carried out with unique molecular identifiers. TCRdb analysed the PCR reads with MiXCR anew, one entry per CDR3 protein. The data contain a few hundred thousand distinct CDR3 sequences, under 30% of them seen just once; the ten biggest clones take up about 5%. Sequenced material: PBMCs, mostly from graft donor cells, taken 360 days after TCRalphabeta/CD19-depleted stem cell transplant. The receptors come from a female patient aged 2-9 years who had a stem cell transplant for congenital amegakaryocytic thrombocytopenia, so the T cells may come from the graft donor.

This clonotype turned up a few times. The CDR3 DNA is TGCAGTGCTGAACAGGACGAGCAGTACTTC. It encodes CSAEQDEQYF. This chain links TRBV20-1 with TRBJ2-7; D perhaps matches TRBD1 (5 bases). This CDR3 contains 10 residues. Germline V gene data show CDR1 as DFQATT and CDR2 as SNEGSKA (reference sequence). Trimming stripped 5 bases from V and 5 bases from J, with 7 bases between.

This chain joins TRBV5-5 and TRBJ1-4, with 7 bases aligning to TRBD1. The CDR3 contains 14 residues. J lost 5 bases, V lost 4 bases, and 5 bases had no gene match. CDR1 is SGHKS, CDR2 YYEKEE, per germline (reference sequence). CDR3 DNA: TGTGCCAGCAGCCTACGACAGGGAAATGAAAAACTGTTTTTT. Protein product: CASSLRQGNEKLFF.

The chain uses TRBV5-1 and TRBJ1-2; 9 bases align to TRBD1. In germline, CDR1 is SGHRS, CDR2 YFSETQ. The CDR3 extends over 14 amino acids. Trimming removed 2 bases from V and 8 bases from J; junction bases left unmatched: 7. The CDR3 here is CASSFGTGQRGYTF. Here the CDR3 DNA reads TGCGCCAGCAGCTTCGGGACAGGGCAACGGGGCTACACCTTC.

V is TRBV4-3 and J is TRBJ2-3; 11 nucleotides align to TRBD2. Germline trimming cut 1 base from V and 1 base from J; bases unmatched to any gene: 4. The CDR3 loop spans 17 amino acids. Germline lookup yields CDR1 LGHNA and CDR2 YSLEER. The CDR3 coding sequence is TGCGCCAGCAGCCAAGTTACTAGCGGGAGAGGCACAGATACGCAGTATTTT. Its protein is CASSQVTSGRGTDTQYF.

This clonotype turned up a few times. The chain combines TRBV18 with TRBJ2-7; 8 bases match TRBD1. CDR3 length: 14 residues. V lost 6 bases and J lost 3; bases outside the gene matches: 7. Germline CDR1 is KGHSH and CDR2 is LQKENI. Here the CDR3 reads CASSRGQGHYEQYF. The DNA for the CDR3 is TGTGCCAGCTCTCGCGGACAGGGACACTACGAGCAGTACTTC. Based on the CDR3 plus reference TRBV18 and TRBJ2-7, the full variable domain is NAGVMQNPRHLVRRRGQEARLRCSPMKGHSHVYWYRQLPEEGLKFMVYLQKENIIDESGMPKERFSAEFPKEGPSILRIQQVVRGDSAAYFCASSRGQGHYEQYFGPGTRLTVT.

This clonotype was seen a few times. The chain couples TRBV29-1 to TRBJ2-5; 8 nucleotides line up with TRBD2. CDR3 size: 17 residues. Germline CDR1 and CDR2: SQVTM and ANQGSEA. With V trimmed by 1 base and J by 4 bases, 14 bases remained unmatched. CDR3 in amino acids: CSVEAKIAGPPVETQYF. The DNA for the CDR3 is TGCAGCGTTGAAGCGAAAATAGCGGGGCCCCCGGTAGAGACCCAGTACTTC.

This clonotype turned up a few times. This chain connects TRBV5-6 to TRBJ2-1, with 8 bases fitting TRBD1. The CDR3 contains 15 residues. Germline V gene lookup returns CDR1 SGHDT and CDR2 YYEEEE. The junction had 5 bases not matched to a gene; V was cut back by 0 bases and J by 6 bases. DNA for the CDR3: TGTGCCAGCAGCTTGGTGGACAGGGTCGCCAATGAGCAGTTCTTC. Translation gives CASSLVDRVANEQFF.

This clonotype has just a few counts. The CDR3 reads CASSLSGLYEQYF. CDR3 coding DNA: TGTGCCAGCAGTTTATCGGGACTCTACGAGCAGTACTTC. The V call is TRBV28, the J call TRBJ2-7, with a weak D call TRBD2 (6 bases). This CDR3 spans 13 amino acids. Germline V gene sequence: CDR1 MDHEN, CDR2 SYDVKM. V was pared by 1 base and J by 3 bases, with 7 bases between.

This clonotype came up once. This rearrangement joins TRBV18 to TRBJ1-4; no clear D gene. Trimming took 3 bases from V and 7 from J, leaving 6 bases between them. CDR1 KGHSH and CDR2 LQKENI come from the germline V gene. There are 12 residues in the CDR3. CDR3 amino acids: CASSPSGEKLFF. The CDR3 nucleotides are TGTGCCAGCTCACCCTCAGGTGAAAAACTGTTTTTT.

CDR3 DNA: TGTGCCAGCAGCCCAGGGGCGGGGGCCACCGGGGAGCTGTTTTTT. Translation: CASSPGAGATGELFF. V usage is TRBV6-1 and J usage is TRBJ2-2, with D possibly being TRBD2 (7 bases). CDR3 length: 15 residues. V lost 6 bases, J lost 4 bases, and 15 bases lay in between. Germline V gene data show CDR1 as MNHNS and CDR2 as SASEGT.

The chain uses TRBV7-6 and TRBJ2-1, with 7 bases matching TRBD2. Per the germline V gene, CDR1 is SGHVS and CDR2 is FNYEAQ. V shed 5 bases, J shed 4 bases, and the junction held 8 bases outside the gene matches. This CDR3 is built from 15 residues. The CDR3, as DNA: TGTGCCAGCAGCCCCGGGACTAATAGATACAATGAGCAGTTCTTC. Its protein is CASSPGTNRYNEQFF. Looking up the rest from reference TRBV7-6 and TRBJ2-1 gives the full variable domain: GAGVSQSPRYKVTKRGQDVALRCDPISGHVSLYWYRQALGQGPEFLTYFNYEAQQDKSGLPNDRFSAERPEGSISTLTIQRTEQRDSAMYRCASSPGTNRYNEQFFGPGTRLTVL.

In the case of this clonotype: This may be a read error: a much more frequent sequence differs by one nucleotide. This rearrangement joins TRBV12-3 or TRBV12-4 to TRBJ1-5; no reliable D call. The CDR3 is 16 residues long. V was clipped by 0 bases and J by 6 bases, with 15 bases between them. The DNA of the CDR3 is TGTGCCAGCAGTTTAGCGCATCGGCTTGATGCTCAGCCCCAGCATTTT. This encodes CASSLAHRLDAQPQHF.

The CDR3 sequence: CASSFEGFDGYTF. The CDR3 nucleotides read TGTGCCAGCAGCTTTGAGGGATTTGATGGCTACACCTTC. The V gene is TRBV7-9, the J gene TRBJ1-2, with D unclear. Trimming removed 3 bases at V and 6 bases at J, with 11 bases between. The CDR3 length is 13 residues. Germline V gene sequence: CDR1 SEHNR, CDR2 FQNEAQ (reference sequence).

The chain is built from TRBV2 and TRBJ1-5; no firm D call. This CDR3 comprises 12 residues. Between the trimmed V and J ends, which lost 0 bases and 5 bases, there was a span of 2 bases. The V gene's germline CDR1 is SNHLY and CDR2 FYNNEI. In nucleotides, the CDR3 is TGTGCCAGCAGTGAAGCCTATCAGCCCCAGCATTTT. Translating gives CASSEAYQPQHF.

This clonotype was seen a few times. V usage is TRBV4-3 and J usage is TRBJ2-3; D might be TRBD2 (5 bases). Between the trimmed V and J ends, which lost 3 bases and 1 base, there was a span of 17 bases. Germline loops: CDR1 LGHNA, CDR2 YSLEER. The CDR3 spans 17 residues. The CDR3 coding sequence is TGCGCCAGCAGCCAGACGGTATGGGAGCTCGGCACAGATACGCAGTATTTT. It is translated as CASSQTVWELGTDTQYF.

The chain recombines TRBV5-1 with TRBJ2-7, with 9 bases identical to TRBD1. Looked up from germline, CDR1 is SGHRS and CDR2 is YFSETQ. V lost 0 bases to trimming and J lost 3 bases; unmatched junction nucleotides: 4. This CDR3 contains 15 residues. The DNA for the CDR3 is TGCGCCAGCAGCTTGGACTTGGGACAGGGCTACGAGCAGTACTTC. Protein sequence: CASSLDLGQGYEQYF. Full variable domain (rest looked up from reference TRBV5-1 and TRBJ2-7): KAGVTQTPRYLIKTRGQQVTLSCSPISGHRSVSWYQQTPGQGLQFLFEYFSETQRNKGNFPGRFSGRQFSNSRSEMNVSTLELGDSALYLCASSLDLGQGYEQYFGPGTRLTVT.

V gene TRBV28 combines with J gene TRBJ1-5, with D hard to call. The length of the CDR3 is 16 residues. Germline V CDR1 and CDR2: MDHEN, SYDVKM. Between the trimmed V and J ends, which lost 3 bases and 4 bases, there was a span of 16 bases. Here the CDR3 reads CASSFDGLVRNQPQHF. The CDR3 DNA is TGTGCCAGCAGTTTCGACGGGCTAGTTAGGAATCAGCCCCAGCATTTT.

The chain combines TRBV19 with TRBJ2-1, with TRBD1 as a possible D gene (6 bases). The CDR3 is 20 amino acids. Trimming stripped 5 bases from V and 2 bases from J, with 28 bases between. In germline, CDR1 is LNHDA, CDR2 SQIVND (reference sequence). This chain's CDR3 is CASSRDGQQGPQVPYNEQFF. The DNA for the CDR3 is TGTGCCAGTAGTCGAGACGGACAGCAGGGTCCTCAAGTGCCCTACAATGAGCAGTTCTTC.

The table lists this clonotype with many counts. V gene TRBV2 combines with J gene TRBJ1-1; a possible D gene is TRBD1 (6 bases). Germline loops: CDR1 SNHLY, CDR2 FYNNEI. The V and J ends lost 8 bases and 0 bases respectively, with 22 bases between them. CDR3 length: 17 residues. CDR3 sequence reads: CASDGPRQVGVNTEAFF. The CDR3 DNA is TGTGCCAGCGATGGTCCAAGACAGGTGGGAGTGAACACTGAAGCTTTCTTT.

This clonotype came up a few times. The chain recombines TRBV20-1 with TRBJ1-4; D possibly corresponds to TRBD1 (6 bases). CDR1 and CDR2 (germline): DFQATT, SNEGSKA (reference sequence). The CDR3 has 13 amino acids. V lost 0 bases, J lost 12 bases, and 14 bases lay in between. In nucleotides, the CDR3 is TGCAGTGCTAGAGATGCGGGGGGGCTACAACTGTTTTTT. As protein: CSARDAGGLQLFF.

Details on this clonotype: A much larger clone sits a single nucleotide away, making a read error possible. This CDR3 reads CASSAVGLAPNEQFF. The DNA of the CDR3 is TGCGCCAGCAGTGCGGTAGGACTAGCCCCTAATGAGCAGTTCTTC. The chain is built from TRBV5-1 and TRBJ2-1; 8 bases map to TRBD2. The V gene's germline CDR1 is SGHRS and CDR2 YFSETQ. V lost 5 bases, J lost 7 bases, and 11 bases stayed unmatched. The CDR3 extends over 15 amino acids.

The gene calls are TRBV28 and TRBJ1-2; no clear D. Germline V gene data show CDR1 as MDHEN and CDR2 as SYDVKM. Trimming stripped 11 bases from V and 3 bases from J, with 13 bases between. This CDR3 spans 12 amino acids. The CDR3 region has the DNA TGTGCCGGAAATACAAAGCACTATGGCTACACCTTC. This gives the protein CAGNTKHYGYTF.

This clonotype was detected ten times or more. The chain joins TRBV27 to TRBJ2-3; no clear D. This CDR3 contains 14 residues. Germline lookup yields CDR1 MNHEY and CDR2 SMNVEV (reference sequence). The ends were cut back, 7 bases at V and 2 bases at J, with 13 bases in the middle. CDR3 sequence: CASNGVGPTDTQYF. CDR3 nucleotides: TGTGCCAGCAACGGCGTAGGTCCCACAGATACGCAGTATTTT.